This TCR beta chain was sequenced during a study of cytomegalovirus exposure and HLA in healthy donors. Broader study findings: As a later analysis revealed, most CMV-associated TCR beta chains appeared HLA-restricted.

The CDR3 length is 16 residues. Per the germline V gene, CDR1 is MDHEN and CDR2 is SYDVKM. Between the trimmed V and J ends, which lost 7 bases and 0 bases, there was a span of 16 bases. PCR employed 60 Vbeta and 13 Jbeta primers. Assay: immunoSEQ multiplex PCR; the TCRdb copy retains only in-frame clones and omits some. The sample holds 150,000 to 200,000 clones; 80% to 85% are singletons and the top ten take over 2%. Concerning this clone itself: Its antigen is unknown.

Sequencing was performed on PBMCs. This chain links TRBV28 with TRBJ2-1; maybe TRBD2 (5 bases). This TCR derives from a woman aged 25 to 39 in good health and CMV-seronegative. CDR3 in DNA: TGTGCCAGCAAAGGAGGAACCCGGAGCTCCTACAATGAGCAGTTCTTC. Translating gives CASKGGTRSSYNEQFF.